The 27 T cell receptor beta chains presented below share a single source sample, sequenced in a study of beta chain features in type 1 diabetes. Study outcomes and limitations: A moderate, significant TCRB CDR3 shortening appeared in type 1 diabetes across four CD4+ subsets.

These receptors have no identified antigens. Expressed TCRB transcripts were sequenced after all isolated RNA was converted to cDNA. The protocol was immunoSEQ multiplex PCR, while the TCRdb copy is restricted to in-frame clones and leaves out a portion. Of roughly 400,000 clones in the sample, 9.5% to 10% were seen once. The specimen sequenced was central memory CD4+ T cells from blood. The origin of the receptors is a man aged 30 to 45 with type 1 diabetes.

Concerning this clone itself: This may be a read error, as it is one base from a much larger clone. This rearrangement joins TRBV9 to TRBJ2-3; 10 bases line up with TRBD2. Germline CDR1 is SGDLS and CDR2 is YYNGEE. V shed 4 bases, J shed 3 bases, and the junction held 2 bases outside the gene matches. The CDR3 contains 14 residues. The CDR3 loop is CASSFSGRTDTQYF. Written as DNA, the CDR3 is TGTGCCAGCAGCTTTAGCGGGAGGACAGATACGCAGTATTTT.

The sample holds a few counts of this clone. This sequence joins TRBV19 and TRBJ1-5; D gene unclear. Trimming removed 1 base from V and 5 bases from J, with 6 bases in between. The CDR3 spans 13 residues. CDR1 is LNHDA and CDR2 is SQIVND in the germline V gene (reference sequence). CDR3: CASSIALYQPQHF. The CDR3 DNA follows: TGTGCCAGTAGTATAGCTTTGTATCAGCCCCAGCATTTT.

This clone was observed a handful of times. This sequence joins TRBV27 and TRBJ2-1; D is uncertain. Germline-derived CDR1 and CDR2 are MNHEY and SMNVEV (reference sequence). The CDR3 has 11 amino acids. Trimming took off 7 bases at V and 9 bases at J, with 10 bases between the two ends. CDR3 in amino acids: CASKMVGEQFF. The DNA for the CDR3 is TGTGCCAGCAAGATGGTAGGTGAGCAGTTCTTC.

This clone was observed a handful of times. V is TRBV2 and J is TRBJ2-1, with D hard to call. Trimming pared 5 bases from V and 0 bases from J, leaving 8 bases between. This CDR3 has 14 amino acids. In germline, CDR1 is SNHLY, CDR2 FYNNEI. The CDR3 DNA follows: TGTGCCAGCAGTTTGAGCGACTCCTACAATGAGCAGTTCTTC. Translation gives CASSLSDSYNEQFF.

This clone showed up just a few times. V gene TRBV30 combines with J gene TRBJ2-7, with 8 bases identical to TRBD2. Trimming cost V 6 bases and J 2 bases; bases outside gene matches: 6. In germline, CDR1 is GTSNPN, CDR2 SVGIG (reference sequence). This CDR3 has 13 amino acids. The CDR3 coding sequence is TGTGCCTGCACACCGGGACTAGCCTACGAGCAGTACTTC. It is translated as CACTPGLAYEQYF.

This chain connects TRBV2 to TRBJ1-3; TRBD1 might be the D (5 bases). This CDR3 contains 14 residues. Trimming removed 10 bases at V and 2 bases at J, with 15 bases between. Germline loops: CDR1 SNHLY, CDR2 FYNNEI. The CDR3 sequence: CAIGASGTGNTIYF. The CDR3, as DNA: TGTGCCATCGGGGCCAGTGGCACTGGAAACACCATATATTTT.

This chain links TRBV19 with TRBJ2-7; no reliable D call. V was clipped by 1 base and J by 1 base, with 11 bases between them. The length of the CDR3 is 15 residues. Germline loops: CDR1 LNHDA, CDR2 SQIVND (reference sequence). CDR3 protein: CASSIASTGSYEQYF. CDR3 sequence (DNA): TGTGCCAGTAGTATAGCCTCGACTGGGTCCTACGAGCAGTACTTC.

This clone was found a few times. This chain uses TRBV7-8 with TRBJ2-1; possibly TRBD2 for D (5 bases). The CDR3 totals 16 residues. CDR1 and CDR2 from the germline V gene are SGHVS and FQNEAQ. The V and J ends lost 5 bases and 8 bases respectively, with 22 bases between them. The CDR3 DNA sequence: TGTGCCAGCAGCCCCCGTCGCGGCGGGTCATTTGATGAGCAGTTCTTC. The encoded protein is CASSPRRGGSFDEQFF.

V is TRBV19 and J is TRBJ1-5; D ambiguous. This CDR3 has 14 amino acids. V was clipped by 3 bases and J by 5 bases, with 11 bases between them. Germline V gene lookup returns CDR1 LNHDA and CDR2 SQIVND (reference sequence). The CDR3 reads CASSMNPPYQPQHF. The CDR3 nucleotides are TGTGCCAGTAGTATGAACCCCCCATATCAGCCCCAGCATTTT.

This chain connects TRBV7-3 to TRBJ2-1, with 8 bases identical to TRBD2. CDR3 size: 13 residues. CDR1 is SGHTA, CDR2 FQGTGA, per germline. V lost 2 bases, J lost 10 bases, and 4 bases stayed unmatched. CDR3 region: CASSLVIAGEQFF. Here the CDR3 DNA reads TGTGCCAGCAGCTTAGTTATAGCGGGAGAGCAGTTCTTC.

Ten or more counts support this clone. The chain carries TRBV6-6 and TRBJ1-5, with D possibly matching TRBD1 (6 bases). The CDR3 sequence is 15 residues long. The germline V gene has CDR1 MNHNY and CDR2 SVGAGI (reference sequence). V lost 6 bases, J lost 0 bases, and 12 bases lay in between. This chain's CDR3 is CASRKQGNSNQPQHF. The CDR3 DNA follows: TGTGCCAGCAGAAAACAGGGAAATAGCAATCAGCCCCAGCATTTT.

The gene calls are TRBV7-9 and TRBJ2-1; TRBD1 matches 7 bases. The CDR3 loop spans 15 amino acids. Germline trimming cut 3 bases from V and 5 bases from J; bases unmatched to any gene: 7. Germline lookup yields CDR1 SEHNR and CDR2 FQNEAQ (reference sequence). The CDR3: CASSFYRGGHNEQFF. DNA for the CDR3: TGTGCCAGCAGCTTCTACAGGGGTGGCCACAATGAGCAGTTCTTC.

This clone was seen a handful of times. The chain joins TRBV19 to TRBJ2-7; 15 positions match TRBD2. J gave up 5 bases and V 9 bases, and 8 bases lay outside the gene matches. The germline CDR1 and CDR2 sequences are LNHDA and SQIVND (reference sequence). This CDR3 is 15 amino acids long. CDR3 sequence reads: CASRGLAGGHHEQYF. The DNA of the CDR3 is TGTGCCAGCAGGGGACTAGCGGGAGGCCACCACGAGCAGTACTTC.

Here the CDR3 DNA reads TGTGCCAGCAGCACCACAGGGGGCCCAGAGACCCAGTACTTC. It encodes CASSTTGGPETQYF. The chain has TRBV7-3 and TRBJ2-5, with TRBD1 matching over 9 bases. The ends lost 5 bases at V and 4 bases at J; junction bases unmatched: 5. CDR1 is SGHTA and CDR2 is FQGTGA in the germline V gene. The CDR3 sequence is 14 residues long. The full variable domain, completed using reference TRBV7-3 and TRBJ2-5, is GAGVSQTPSNKVTEKGKYVELRCDPISGHTALYWYRQSLGQGPEFLIYFQGTGAADDSGLPNDRFFAVRPEGSVSTLKIQRTERGDSAVYLCASSTTGGPETQYFGPGTRLLVL.

V and J are TRBV14 and TRBJ2-7, with D possibly matching TRBD2 (6 bases). This CDR3 has 14 amino acids. Trimming took off 4 bases at V and 7 bases at J, with 17 bases between the two ends. Germline V gives CDR1 SGHDN, CDR2 FVKESK. The CDR3 bases are TGTGCCAGCAGCCCGCAGACTAGTTCACGGGAGCAGTACTTC. Amino acids: CASSPQTSSREQYF. Variable domain in full (rest from reference TRBV14 and TRBJ2-7): EAGVTQFPSHSVIEKGQTVTLRCDPISGHDNLYWYRRVMGKEIKFLLHFVKESKQDESGMPNNRFLAERTGGTYSTLKVQPAELEDSGVYFCASSPQTSSREQYFGPGTRLTVT.

V is TRBV30 and J is TRBJ2-4, with 9 bases that match TRBD1. After removal of 0 bases from V and 5 bases from J, the junction contained 2 bases not matched to a gene. CDR1 GTSNPN and CDR2 SVGIG come from the germline V gene (reference sequence). This CDR3 contains 14 residues. The DNA of the CDR3 is TGTGCCTGGAGTGTACAGGGGGCTCAAAACATTCAGTACTTC. The encoded protein is CAWSVQGAQNIQYF.

This clone was seen at least ten times. The DNA for the CDR3 is TGCGCCAGCAGCCGAACCTTAGGACTAGCGGGGGACGAGCAGTACTTC. Translated: CASSRTLGLAGDEQYF. The rearrangement links TRBV4-3 to TRBJ2-7, with 13 positions matching TRBD2. The CDR3 runs 16 residues. Losses at the gene ends were 4 bases for V and 5 bases for J; bases not matched to a gene: 8. Germline V gene sequence: CDR1 LGHNA, CDR2 YSLEER.

This clone has just a few counts. The gene calls are TRBV7-2 and TRBJ1-1; no clear D. The germline gives CDR1 SGHTA, CDR2 FQGNSA. This CDR3 has 13 residues. Between the trimmed V and J ends, which lost 4 bases and 1 base, there was a span of 7 bases. CDR3 sequence (DNA): TGTGCCAGCAGCTATTTAGGGAACACTGAAGCTTTCTTT. It translates to CASSYLGNTEAFF.

The J gene is TRBJ2-7, the V gene TRBV2; D uncertain. Between the trimmed V and J ends, which lost 4 bases and 7 bases, there was a span of 11 bases. The CDR3 runs 12 residues. Germline CDR1 is SNHLY and CDR2 is FYNNEI. CDR3 amino acids: CASSVLIREQYF. The CDR3 region has the DNA TGTGCCAGCAGTGTCCTTATCCGGGAGCAGTACTTC.

The chain combines TRBV29-1 with TRBJ2-3; unclear D gene. V was clipped by 3 bases and J by 6 bases, with 10 bases between them. Germline-derived CDR1 and CDR2 are SQVTM and ANQGSEA. The CDR3 totals 12 residues. CDR3 residues: CSVDLRVDTQYF. CDR3 bases: TGCAGCGTTGATTTAAGAGTGGATACGCAGTATTTT.

The chain recombines TRBV29-1 with TRBJ2-2, with D unclear. The V gene lost 4 bases and the J gene lost 5 bases, with 14 bases spanning the gap. From germline, CDR1 is SQVTM and CDR2 ANQGSEA. The CDR3 is 14 residues long. The DNA of the CDR3 is TGCAGCGTTGGCCTGGGCCACACTACCGGGGAGCTGTTTTTT. Translating gives CSVGLGHTTGELFF.

The rearrangement joins TRBV11-2 to TRBJ1-5, with D uncertain. The germline V and J ends were trimmed by 2 bases and 2 bases, with 4 bases remaining between them. This CDR3 spans 13 amino acids. CDR1 is SGHAT, CDR2 FQNNGV, per germline. CDR3 DNA sequence: TGTGCCAGCAGCTTATGGCGCAATCAGCCCCAGCATTTT. It is translated as CASSLWRNQPQHF.

This chain connects TRBV2 to TRBJ2-5, with D possibly matching TRBD2 (7 bases). This CDR3 has 16 amino acids. Germline lookup yields CDR1 SNHLY and CDR2 FYNNEI. Between the trimmed V and J ends, which lost 7 bases and 1 base, there was a span of 19 bases. This chain's CDR3 is CASTEWGGASQETQYF. The CDR3 DNA reads TGTGCCAGCACCGAGTGGGGGGGCGCGAGCCAAGAGACCCAGTACTTC.

This clone was seen a few times. V is TRBV6-5 and J is TRBJ2-1, with TRBD2 identical over 9 bases. This CDR3 spans 15 amino acids. From germline, CDR1 is MNHEY and CDR2 SVGAGI. V lost 3 bases and J lost 3; bases outside the gene matches: 3. As DNA, the CDR3 is TGTGCCAGCAGTTATAATAGCGGGGGCTACAATGAGCAGTTCTTC. As protein: CASSYNSGGYNEQFF.

This clone was picked up many times. The same CDR3 is also encoded by other DNA sequences in this sample. The chain has TRBV30 and TRBJ2-6; D could derive from TRBD1 or TRBD2 (7 bases each). CDR3 length: 17 residues. Looked up from germline, CDR1 is GTSNPN and CDR2 is SVGIG (reference sequence). The V end lost 2 bases, the J end lost 2 bases, and 16 bases lay between the germline ends. CDR3 sequence (DNA): TGTGCCTGGAGTCGTGGCAGGGGGGGAGCTGGGGCCAACGTCCTGACTTTC. It codes for CAWSRGRGGAGANVLTF.

J is TRBJ1-5 and V is TRBV28; no definite D call. Deletions cut 6 bases from V and 6 bases from J, with 9 bases between. This CDR3 is built from 12 residues. From germline, CDR1 is MDHEN and CDR2 SYDVKM. The DNA of the CDR3 is TGTGCCAGCAGGGCCGGGAGTCAGCCCCAGCATTTT. It yields the protein CASRAGSQPQHF.

This chain links TRBV29-1 with TRBJ2-2; D may correspond to TRBD1 or TRBD2 (5 bases each). V was trimmed by 4 bases and J by 5 bases, leaving 5 bases between them. Germline CDR1 reads SQVTM; CDR2 reads ANQGSEA. The CDR3 has 11 amino acids. CDR3: CSVGGTGELFF. CDR3 nucleotides: TGCAGCGTTGGGGGGACCGGGGAGCTGTTTTTT.